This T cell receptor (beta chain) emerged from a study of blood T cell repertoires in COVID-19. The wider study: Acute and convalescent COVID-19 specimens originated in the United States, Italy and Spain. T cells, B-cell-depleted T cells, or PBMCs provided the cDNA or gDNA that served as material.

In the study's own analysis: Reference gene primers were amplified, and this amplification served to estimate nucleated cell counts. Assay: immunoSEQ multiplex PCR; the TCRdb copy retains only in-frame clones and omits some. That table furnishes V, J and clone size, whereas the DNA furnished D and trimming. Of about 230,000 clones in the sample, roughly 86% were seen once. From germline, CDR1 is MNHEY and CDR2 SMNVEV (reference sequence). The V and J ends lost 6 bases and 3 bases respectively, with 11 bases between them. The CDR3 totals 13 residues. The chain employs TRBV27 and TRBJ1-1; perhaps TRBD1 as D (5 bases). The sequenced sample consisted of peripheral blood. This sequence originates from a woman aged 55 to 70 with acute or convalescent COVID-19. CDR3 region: CASSLKQDTEAFF. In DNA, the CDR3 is TGTGCCAGCAGCCTCAAACAGGACACTGAAGCTTTCTTT.